This passage covers 9 T cell receptor beta chains from one sample sequenced in a study of T cells in women clearing cervical HPV infection. Some clones are missing from TCRdb's copy, which holds only in-frame ones; the method was immunoSEQ multiplex PCR. Recorded here are about 22,000 clones; the top ten clones represent about 3.3%. The sequenced material came from blood buffy coat. These receptors were collected from a woman between 18 and 70 years old with a cervical HPV16 infection that either progressed to CIN3+ or cleared (not recorded which).

A word on this clone: Read coverage stops 3 residues before the CDR3 terminus; the germline J gene supplies the remainder. The chain uses TRBV20-1 and TRBJ2-5; D may be TRBD2 (5 bases). The CDR3 extends over 14 amino acids. V lost 2 bases and J lost 5, with 15 bases in between. Germline V gene sequence: CDR1 DFQATT, CDR2 SNEGSKA (reference sequence). The sequenced CDR3 bases are TGCAGTGCTAGAATGCCTAGCCTTGGGGAGACC. Its translation is CSARMPSLGET. From start to end, the CDR3 is CSARMPSLGETQYF.

Note on this clone: The DNA ends 3 residues before the CDR3 does, and the rest of the CDR3 is filled in from the germline J gene. The chain has TRBV7-2 and TRBJ1-2; 7 nucleotides align to TRBD1. V dropped 5 bases and J dropped 7; count of bases not matched to a gene: 7. CDR3 length: 13 residues. Germline CDR1 reads SGHTA; CDR2 reads FQGNSA. The covered CDR3 bases are TGTGCCAGCAGCACTCAGGGGGTGGGTGGC. Translating it yields CASSTQGVGG. The full CDR3 sequence reads CASSTQGVGGYTF.

Points on this clone: The CDR3 end falls 3 residues outside the read, so it is completed with the germline J gene. The V call is TRBV5-4, the J call TRBJ2-2; a possible D gene is TRBD1 (6 bases). Trimming removed 3 bases at V and 7 bases at J, with 13 bases between. Germline lookup yields CDR1 SGHNT and CDR2 YYREEE (reference sequence). CDR3 length equals 14 residues. This CDR3 reads CASSSAGVIGELFF. The part of the CDR3 DNA that was read is TGTGCCAGCAGCTCGGCAGGGGTGATCGGGGAG.

Of note for this clone: The sequenced fragment ends 3 residues before the CDR3 boundary, so the rest is inferred from the germline J gene. The chain couples TRBV20-1 to TRBJ1-6; 7 nucleotides match TRBD1. Germline V lookup: CDR1 DFQATT, CDR2 SNEGSKA (reference sequence). CDR3 length equals 16 residues. V lost 2 bases, J lost 7 bases, and 11 bases stayed unmatched. The covered CDR3 bases are TGCAGTGCTAGAAATTCAGGGACAGAGTTGAATTCACCC. This gives the protein CSARNSGTELNSP. The whole CDR3 is CSARNSGTELNSPLHF.

In the case of this clone: The read gets to within 3 residues of the CDR3 end, and the germline J gene fills in the rest. This chain joins TRBV5-5 and TRBJ2-1; 8 bases map to TRBD1. Germline V lookup: CDR1 SGHKS, CDR2 YYEKEE (reference sequence). This CDR3 comprises 15 residues. Losses at the gene ends were 4 bases for V and 3 bases for J; bases not matched to a gene: 6. CDR3 sequence: CASSPGTGGYNEQFF. CDR3 DNA, as far as it was read: TGTGCCAGCAGCCCCGGGACAGGCGGCTACAATGAG.

On this clone: The CDR3 extends 3 residues past the end of the read, so its final part is completed from the germline J gene. J is TRBJ1-4 and V is TRBV5-1, with TRBD1 matching over 9 bases. V shed 4 bases and J 2 bases; nucleotides not matched to a gene: 9. The CDR3 length is 17 residues. Germline CDR1 is SGHRS and CDR2 is YFSETQ. The CDR3 sequence: CASSPGQGLRTNEKLFF. The covered CDR3 bases are TGCGCCAGCAGCCCGGGACAGGGTTTAAGGACTAATGAAAAA.

Comments on this clone: The CDR3 extends 3 residues past the end of the read, so its final part is completed from the germline J gene. The V gene is TRBV11-2, the J gene TRBJ2-3; D possibly corresponds to TRBD2 (6 bases). The CDR3 contains 14 residues. Germline CDR1 reads SGHAT; CDR2 reads FQNNGV. Between the trimmed V and J ends, which lost 7 bases and 4 bases, there was a span of 15 bases. The CDR3 DNA, read in part, is TGTGCCAGCAACCCCAATGGCGGGGCAGATACG. It encodes CASNPNGGADT. The whole CDR3 sequence is CASNPNGGADTQYF.

Concerning this clone: The DNA ends 3 residues before the CDR3 does, and the rest of the CDR3 is filled in from the germline J gene. This sequence joins TRBV19 and TRBJ1-2; possible D gene TRBD1, 5 bases. Looked up from germline, CDR1 is LNHDA and CDR2 is SQIVND (reference sequence). Trimming removed 4 bases at V and 5 bases at J, with 14 bases between. The length of the CDR3 is 14 residues. CDR3 sequence: CASSTGGGVYGYTF. The part of the CDR3 DNA that was read is TGTGCCAGTAGTACCGGGGGTGGGGTTTATGGC. Combining the CDR3 with reference TRBV19 and TRBJ1-2 gives the whole variable domain DGGITQSPKYLFRKEGQNVTLSCEQNLNHDAMYWYRQDPGQGLRLIYYSQIVNDFQKGDIAEGYSVSREKKESFPLTVTSAQKNPTAFYLCASSTGGGVYGYTFGSGTRLTVV.

Points on this clone: The read ends 3 residues before the CDR3 terminus; that terminus is restored from the germline J gene. V usage is TRBV2 and J usage is TRBJ1-4; unclear D gene. The germline V gene encodes CDR1 SNHLY and CDR2 FYNNEI. Trimming took 8 bases from V and 4 from J, leaving 14 bases between them. CDR3 length: 14 amino acids. CDR3 bases read: TGTGCCAGCTCTATTCACGGGGATAATGAAAAA. Its protein product is CASSIHGDNEK. The entire CDR3 is CASSIHGDNEKLFF.